A single sample is the source of the 30 T cell receptor beta chains below, sequenced in a study of T cells after yellow fever vaccination. TCRdb recomputed calls from the 5' RACE reads with MiXCR, one row per CDR3 protein. Of some 110,000 distinct CDR3 sequences listed, roughly 8.9% are singletons. The sample here was CD8+ T cells sorted from PBMCs, taken 45 days after the yellow fever booster vaccination. These receptors were collected from a man aged 25 to 40 who received the YFV17D yellow fever vaccine.

The sample holds many counts of this clonotype. V is TRBV27 and J is TRBJ2-3, with D unresolved. Germline-derived CDR1 and CDR2 are MNHEY and SMNVEV (reference sequence). The CDR3 spans 12 residues. V gave up 1 base and J gave up 10 bases, with 9 bases separating them. The CDR3 loop is CASSLLGDAQYF. As DNA, the CDR3 is TGTGCCAGCAGTTTATTAGGCGATGCGCAGTATTTT.

At least ten counts were recorded for this clonotype. The chain recombines TRBV7-9 with TRBJ2-1; 10 nucleotides match TRBD2. V lost 2 bases, J lost 7 bases, and 8 bases stayed unmatched. Germline lookup yields CDR1 SEHNR and CDR2 FQNEAQ (reference sequence). This CDR3 is built from 16 residues. This CDR3 is CASSLTGLAGVNEQFF. The CDR3 coding sequence is TGTGCCAGCAGCTTAACGGGGCTAGCGGGAGTTAATGAGCAGTTCTTC. The full variable domain, completed using reference TRBV7-9 and TRBJ2-1, is DTGVSQNPRHKITKRGQNVTFRCDPISEHNRLYWYRQTLGQGPEFLTYFQNEAQLEKSRLLSDRFSAERPKGSFSTLEIQRTEQGDSAMYLCASSLTGLAGVNEQFFGPGTRLTVL.

Ten or more counts support this clonotype. V and J are TRBV12-3 or TRBV12-4 and TRBJ2-1; 9 bases line up with TRBD1. The CDR3 extends over 15 amino acids. Unmatched junction bases numbered 1, after V lost 2 bases and J lost 2 bases. This chain's CDR3 is CASSLRTGAYNEQFF. Written as DNA, the CDR3 is TGTGCCAGCAGTTTACGGACAGGGGCCTACAATGAGCAGTTCTTC.

This clonotype showed up many times. The rearrangement uses TRBV5-6 and TRBJ2-2; a weak D match, TRBD2 (5 bases). V was cut by 1 base and J by 4 bases, with 14 bases left in between. This CDR3 region has 16 residues. CDR1 SGHDT and CDR2 YYEEEE come from the germline V gene. CDR3 amino acids: CASSLYNSEATGELFF. CDR3 nucleotides: TGTGCCAGCAGCTTGTATAACTCGGAGGCCACCGGGGAGCTGTTTTTT.

This clonotype was observed many times. CDR3: CSAPSGDSLYEQYF. The CDR3 DNA reads TGCAGTGCCCCGTCCGGGGACAGCCTCTACGAGCAGTACTTC. V gene TRBV20-1 combines with J gene TRBJ2-7, with 7 bases aligning to TRBD1. V was clipped by 6 bases and J by 3 bases; unmatched bases: 11. The germline V gene has CDR1 DFQATT and CDR2 SNEGSKA (reference sequence). The length of the CDR3 is 14 residues.

This clonotype was counted a few times. The rearrangement joins TRBV27 to TRBJ2-3; D tentatively fits TRBD1 or TRBD2 (7 bases each). Germline values: CDR1 MNHEY, CDR2 SMNVEV (reference sequence). V was shortened by 5 bases and J by 0 bases, with 18 bases between the two germline ends. The CDR3 runs to 17 residues. In nucleotides, the CDR3 is TGTGCCAGCAGTCGATTGGGAGGGACAGCTAGCACAGATACGCAGTATTTT. Translated, it gives CASSRLGGTASTDTQYF.

This clonotype was detected a few times. The chain uses TRBV19 and TRBJ2-7; D not resolved. With 8 bases removed from V and 7 bases from J, the gap between germline ends came to 27 bases. The CDR3 covers 16 residues. The germline CDR1 and CDR2 sequences are LNHDA and SQIVND (reference sequence). Here the CDR3 reads CASSPFDPILPLEQYF. In DNA, the CDR3 is TGTGCCAGTTCACCATTCGACCCCATCCTCCCCTTGGAGCAGTACTTC.

This clonotype was counted ten times or more. V usage is TRBV7-9 and J usage is TRBJ2-7; 7 bases map to TRBD1. The CDR3 totals 15 residues. Germline values: CDR1 SEHNR, CDR2 FQNEAQ (reference sequence). V was pared by 0 bases and J by 3 bases, with 5 bases of the junction left unmatched. CDR3 bases: TGTGCCAGCAGCTTAGCACAGGGGTCGAACTACGAGCAGTACTTC. Translating gives CASSLAQGSNYEQYF.

The table lists this clonotype with a few counts. The chain has TRBV7-9 and TRBJ1-4; D not resolved. This CDR3 contains 14 residues. V lost 4 bases, J lost 7 bases, and 13 bases lay in between. Germline V gives CDR1 SEHNR, CDR2 FQNEAQ (reference sequence). CDR3 sequence (DNA): TGTGCCAGCAGCTCCCCCGATGGACCTGAAAAACTGTTTTTT. Amino acid sequence: CASSSPDGPEKLFF.

This clonotype was observed a handful of times. This sequence joins TRBV24-1 and TRBJ2-2; D uncertain. Germline values: CDR1 KGHDR, CDR2 SFDVKD. Trimming removed 5 bases from V and 0 bases from J, with 6 bases in between. The CDR3 totals 14 residues. This CDR3 is CATSGRTNTGELFF. The DNA of the CDR3 is TGTGCCACCAGTGGAAGAACGAACACCGGGGAGCTGTTTTTT.

In this sample, this clonotype turned up many times. The chain joins TRBV29-1 to TRBJ2-2; TRBD2 aligns across 9 bases. Germline V gives CDR1 SQVTM, CDR2 ANQGSEA. The V and J ends lost 1 base and 4 bases, in that order; junction bases with no gene match: 4. The CDR3 covers 15 residues. CDR3 DNA: TGCAGCGTTGAAGTTAGCGGGAGTAGCACCGGGGAGCTGTTTTTT. This gives the protein CSVEVSGSSTGELFF.

This clonotype was detected ten times or more. This rearrangement joins TRBV20-1 to TRBJ2-1, with D perhaps matching TRBD2 (6 bases). Germline V gene data show CDR1 as DFQATT and CDR2 as SNEGSKA (reference sequence). CDR3 length: 14 residues. Trimming pared 6 bases from V and 4 bases from J, leaving 16 bases between. The CDR3 sequence is CSAVGRDGYNEQFF. The CDR3 bases are TGCAGTGCGGTCGGGCGGGACGGGTACAATGAGCAGTTCTTC.

The chain recombines TRBV11-1 with TRBJ1-6, with TRBD1 as a possible D gene (5 bases). Trimming cost V 3 bases and J 0 bases, with 21 bases left between them. The germline gives CDR1 SGHAT, CDR2 FQDESV (reference sequence). The CDR3 contains 20 residues. The CDR3 loop reads CASSFTPGRGLSSYNSPLHF. CDR3 coding DNA: TGTGCCAGCAGCTTTACCCCGGGAAGGGGCCTGAGCTCCTATAATTCACCCCTCCACTTT.

This clonotype was observed many times. The chain is built from TRBV6-2 or TRBV6-3 and TRBJ2-7; no definite D call. The CDR3 has 13 residues. Trimming took off 2 bases at V and 2 bases at J, with 7 bases between the two ends. Per the germline V gene, CDR1 is MNHEY and CDR2 is SVGEGT. For the CDR3, the DNA is TGTGCCAGCAGTTACCCAGCTGCCTACGAGCAGTACTTC. Its protein product is CASSYPAAYEQYF.

This clonotype was found many times. The rearrangement links TRBV5-1 to TRBJ1-2; no clear D gene. The CDR3 is 13 residues long. The germline V gene has CDR1 SGHRS and CDR2 YFSETQ. The V end lost 3 bases, the J end lost 8 bases, and 14 bases lay between the germline ends. The CDR3 sequence is CASSSFTRSGYTF. The CDR3, as DNA: TGCGCCAGCAGCTCCTTCACACGGTCGGGCTACACCTTC. Together with reference TRBV5-1 and TRBJ1-2, the CDR3 gives the full variable domain: KAGVTQTPRYLIKTRGQQVTLSCSPISGHRSVSWYQQTPGQGLQFLFEYFSETQRNKGNFPGRFSGRQFSNSRSEMNVSTLELGDSALYLCASSSFTRSGYTFGSGTRLTVV.

This clonotype showed up many times. The chain uses TRBV25-1 and TRBJ2-3; D is unresolved. V lost 3 bases to trimming and J lost 2 bases, with 9 bases between them. The CDR3 runs to 14 residues. CDR1 is MGHDK, CDR2 SYGVNS, per germline. CDR3 region: CASSDSSLTDTQYF. For the CDR3, the DNA is TGTGCCAGCAGTGACTCTTCACTCACAGATACGCAGTATTTT. Looking up the rest from reference TRBV25-1 and TRBJ2-3 gives the full variable domain: EADIYQTPRYLVIGTGKKITLECSQTMGHDKMYWYQQDPGMELHLIHYSYGVNSTEKGDLSSESTVSRIRTEHFPLTLESARPSHTSQYLCASSDSSLTDTQYFGPGTRLTVL.

This clonotype came up many times. The gene calls are TRBV28 and TRBJ2-1, with 12 bases lining up with TRBD2. Trimming cost V 6 bases and J 3 bases; bases outside gene matches: 6. The CDR3 runs 16 residues. Germline V CDR1 and CDR2: MDHEN, SYDVKM. This CDR3 reads CASSRGLAGIYNEQFF. The CDR3 DNA sequence: TGTGCCAGCAGCCGCGGACTAGCGGGAATCTACAATGAGCAGTTCTTC.

This clonotype was observed many times. The chain is built from TRBV12-3 or TRBV12-4 and TRBJ2-1; the D is unclear. The CDR3 consists of 13 residues. V was pared by 5 bases and J by 3 bases, with 8 bases between. The CDR3 DNA reads TGTGCCAGCAGTCGGACGGACTACAATGAGCAGTTCTTC. This sequence encodes CASSRTDYNEQFF.

This clonotype was seen ten or more times. V is TRBV11-2 and J is TRBJ2-3, with no clear D. The CDR3 sequence is 16 residues long. Deletions cut 5 bases from V and 2 bases from J, with 17 bases between. Germline V lookup: CDR1 SGHAT, CDR2 FQNNGV. The CDR3 here is CASSQAPHSTTDTQYF. CDR3 nucleotides: TGTGCCAGCAGCCAGGCCCCGCACTCGACCACAGATACGCAGTATTTT.

This clonotype has a count of ten or more. The V gene is TRBV10-3, the J gene TRBJ2-1; D possibly uses TRBD1 or TRBD2 (6 bases each). The V end lost 6 bases, the J end lost 8 bases, and 11 bases lay between the germline ends. The length of the CDR3 is 12 residues. Germline CDR1 and CDR2: ENHRY and SYGVKD. The DNA for the CDR3 is TGTGCCATCAGGGAGGGGGACGATGAGCAGTTCTTC. Translated, it gives CAIREGDDEQFF.

This clonotype came up many times. The V gene is TRBV5-1, the J gene TRBJ2-7; possibly TRBD1 for D (5 bases). V lost 4 bases, J lost 2 bases, and 16 bases lay in between. This CDR3 is built from 15 residues. Germline V gene sequence: CDR1 SGHRS, CDR2 YFSETQ. CDR3 amino acids: CASSPTGQGPYEQYF. Here the CDR3 DNA reads TGCGCCAGCAGCCCCACCGGGCAGGGCCCCTACGAGCAGTACTTC. Together with reference TRBV5-1 and TRBJ2-7, the CDR3 gives the full variable domain: KAGVTQTPRYLIKTRGQQVTLSCSPISGHRSVSWYQQTPGQGLQFLFEYFSETQRNKGNFPGRFSGRQFSNSRSEMNVSTLELGDSALYLCASSPTGQGPYEQYFGPGTRLTVT.

This clonotype was recorded a few times. V gene TRBV29-1 combines with J gene TRBJ2-1, with 11 nucleotides matching TRBD1. Germline-derived CDR1 and CDR2 are SQVTM and ANQGSEA. The CDR3 loop spans 14 amino acids. The CDR3 is CTGTGGHSNNEQFF. Written as DNA, the CDR3 is TGCACCGGGACAGGGGGACACTCTAACAATGAGCAGTTCTTC.

This clonotype was seen only a few times. The V call is TRBV5-5, the J call TRBJ2-7; D gene uncertain. Germline loops: CDR1 SGHKS, CDR2 YYEKEE (reference sequence). The CDR3 is made up of 14 amino acids. Trimming left V 0 bases short and J 3 bases short, with 10 bases between. CDR3 nucleotide sequence: TGTGCCAGCAGCTTGGATGGTTCGTTCTACGAGCAGTACTTC. This gives the protein CASSLDGSFYEQYF.

This clonotype was counted a few times. This rearrangement joins TRBV4-3 to TRBJ2-7, with 9 bases identical to TRBD2. CDR3 length equals 16 residues. Germline lookup yields CDR1 LGHNA and CDR2 YSLEER. J gave up 2 bases and V 0 bases, and 5 bases lay outside the gene matches. The CDR3 nucleotides are TGCGCCAGCAGCCAAGAGGAGGGCGGGAGGGCCTACGAGCAGTACTTC. This codes for CASSQEEGGRAYEQYF.

V is TRBV29-1 and J is TRBJ1-2; possible D gene TRBD1, 6 bases. Germline V gives CDR1 SQVTM, CDR2 ANQGSEA. Between the trimmed V and J ends, which lost 6 bases and 4 bases, there was a span of 12 bases. The CDR3 runs 12 residues. The CDR3 DNA reads TGCAGCGTGGGGAGGGGGGGCTATGGCTACACCTTC. Encoded protein: CSVGRGGYGYTF.

The table lists this clonotype with many counts. For the CDR3, the DNA is TGTGCCAGCAGTTATGGGGGCAACACTGAAGCTTTCTTT. Encoded protein: CASSYGGNTEAFF. This chain links TRBV25-1 with TRBJ1-1; perhaps TRBD1 as D (6 bases). There are 13 residues in the CDR3. CDR1 is MGHDK and CDR2 is SYGVNS in the germline V gene. The ends were cut back, 5 bases at V and 2 bases at J, with 9 bases in the middle. Together with reference TRBV25-1 and TRBJ1-1, the CDR3 gives the full variable domain: EADIYQTPRYLVIGTGKKITLECSQTMGHDKMYWYQQDPGMELHLIHYSYGVNSTEKGDLSSESTVSRIRTEHFPLTLESARPSHTSQYLCASSYGGNTEAFFGQGTRLTVV.

A few counts support this clonotype. V is TRBV5-5 and J is TRBJ2-7; TRBD1 agrees at 9 bases. V lost 3 bases, J lost 1 base, and 5 bases stayed unmatched. Germline V gene sequence: CDR1 SGHKS, CDR2 YYEKEE (reference sequence). CDR3 length: 15 residues. In nucleotides, the CDR3 is TGTGCCAGCAGCTCGGGACAGGGAAGGTCCTACGAGCAGTACTTC. It translates to CASSSGQGRSYEQYF.

In its sample, this clonotype was seen many times. This chain links TRBV4-3 with TRBJ2-1; 11 positions match TRBD2. Germline CDR1 is LGHNA and CDR2 is YSLEER. CDR3 size: 17 residues. V shed 6 bases and J 3 bases; nucleotides not matched to a gene: 10. The CDR3 region is CASSFNSGRAIYNEQFF. As DNA, the CDR3 is TGCGCCAGCAGTTTTAATAGCGGGAGGGCCATCTACAATGAGCAGTTCTTC.

This chain connects TRBV3-1 to TRBJ2-7; the match to TRBD2 covers 7 bases. The germline V gene encodes CDR1 LGHDT and CDR2 YNNKEL (reference sequence). The ends lost 2 bases at V and 0 bases at J; junction bases unmatched: 7. This CDR3 has 16 amino acids. The CDR3 region is CASSQPLALSSYEQYF. The CDR3 coding sequence is TGTGCCAGCAGCCAACCACTAGCGCTCAGCTCCTACGAGCAGTACTTC.

At least ten counts were recorded for this clonotype. The chain carries TRBV20-1 and TRBJ2-5, with D possibly matching TRBD2 (6 bases). CDR1 and CDR2 (germline): DFQATT, SNEGSKA (reference sequence). This CDR3 spans 14 amino acids. The ends were cut back, 0 bases at V and 7 bases at J, with 15 bases in the middle. The CDR3 bases are TGCAGTGCTAGAGATCCGGGGCCCGGGGGGACCCAGTACTTC. Its protein product is CSARDPGPGGTQYF.